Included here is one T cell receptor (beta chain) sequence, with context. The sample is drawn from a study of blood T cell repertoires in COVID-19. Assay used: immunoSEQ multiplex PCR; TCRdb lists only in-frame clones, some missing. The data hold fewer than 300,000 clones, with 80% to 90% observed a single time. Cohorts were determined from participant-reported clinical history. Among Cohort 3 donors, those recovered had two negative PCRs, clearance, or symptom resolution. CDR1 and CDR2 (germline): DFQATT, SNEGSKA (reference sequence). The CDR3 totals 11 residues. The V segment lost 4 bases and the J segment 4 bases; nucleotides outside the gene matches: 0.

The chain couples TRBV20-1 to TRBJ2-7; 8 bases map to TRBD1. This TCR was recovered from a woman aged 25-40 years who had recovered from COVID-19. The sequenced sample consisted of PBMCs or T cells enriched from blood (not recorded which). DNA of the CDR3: TGCAGTGCTAACAGGGGGTACGAGCAGTACTTC. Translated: CSANRGYEQYF.